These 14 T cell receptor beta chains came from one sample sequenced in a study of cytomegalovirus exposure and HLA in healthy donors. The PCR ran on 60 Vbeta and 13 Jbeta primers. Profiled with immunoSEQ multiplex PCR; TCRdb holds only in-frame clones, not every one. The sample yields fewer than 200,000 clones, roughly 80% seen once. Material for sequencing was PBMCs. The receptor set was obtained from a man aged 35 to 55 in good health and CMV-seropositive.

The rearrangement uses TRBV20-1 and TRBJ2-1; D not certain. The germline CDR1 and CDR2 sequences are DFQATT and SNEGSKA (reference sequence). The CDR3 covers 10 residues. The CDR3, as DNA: TGCAGGCCTCTTGGCGGAGAGCAGTTCTTC. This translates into CRPLGGEQFF.

The CDR3 DNA reads TGCGCCAGCAGTGACAGGGGGCCTGGGTACGAGCAGTACTTC. This gives the protein CASSDRGPGYEQYF. The chain has TRBV10-1 and TRBJ2-7, with TRBD1 matching over 8 bases. Germline V gene data show CDR1 as WNHNN and CDR2 as SYGVQD (reference sequence). This CDR3 is 14 amino acids long. The trim removed 3 bases at V and 4 bases at J, leaving 5 bases unmatched.

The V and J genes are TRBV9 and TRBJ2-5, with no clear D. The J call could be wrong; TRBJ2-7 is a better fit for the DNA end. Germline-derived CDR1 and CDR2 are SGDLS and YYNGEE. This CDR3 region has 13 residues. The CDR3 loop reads CASSVIPGYEQYF. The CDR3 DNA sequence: TGTGCCAGCAGCGTAATACCAGGATACGAGCAGTACTTC.

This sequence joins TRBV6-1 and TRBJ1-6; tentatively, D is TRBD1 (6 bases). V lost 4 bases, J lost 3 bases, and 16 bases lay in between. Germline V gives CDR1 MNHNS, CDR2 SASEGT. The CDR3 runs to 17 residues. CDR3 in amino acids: CASSAATGLFYNSPLHF. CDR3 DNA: TGTGCCAGCAGTGCCGCGACAGGATTGTTCTATAATTCACCCCTCCACTTT.

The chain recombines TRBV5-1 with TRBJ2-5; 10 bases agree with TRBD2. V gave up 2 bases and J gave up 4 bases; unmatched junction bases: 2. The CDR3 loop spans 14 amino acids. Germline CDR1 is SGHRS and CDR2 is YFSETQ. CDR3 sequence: CASSFLAGVETQYF. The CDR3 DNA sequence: TGCGCCAGCAGCTTTCTAGCGGGAGTAGAGACCCAGTACTTC.

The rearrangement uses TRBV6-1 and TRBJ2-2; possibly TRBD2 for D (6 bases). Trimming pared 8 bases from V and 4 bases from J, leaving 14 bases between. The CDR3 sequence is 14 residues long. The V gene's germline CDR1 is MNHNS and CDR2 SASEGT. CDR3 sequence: CASDPIGGTGELFF. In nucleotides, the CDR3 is TGTGCCAGCGATCCAATCGGGGGCACCGGGGAGCTGTTTTTT.

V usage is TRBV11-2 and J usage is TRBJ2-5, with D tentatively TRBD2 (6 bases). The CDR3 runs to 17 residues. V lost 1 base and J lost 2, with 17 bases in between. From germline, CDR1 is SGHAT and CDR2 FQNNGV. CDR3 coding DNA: TGTGCCAGCAGCTTAGTTTTCCGGAGGGCCACGCAAGAGACCCAGTACTTC. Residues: CASSLVFRRATQETQYF.

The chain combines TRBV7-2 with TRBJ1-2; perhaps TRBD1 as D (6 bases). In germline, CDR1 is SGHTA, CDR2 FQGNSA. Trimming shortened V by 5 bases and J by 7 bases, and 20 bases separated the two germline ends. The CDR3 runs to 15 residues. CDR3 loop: CASSEDRFADSGYTF. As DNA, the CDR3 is TGTGCCAGCAGCGAAGACAGGTTTGCCGACTCTGGCTACACCTTC.

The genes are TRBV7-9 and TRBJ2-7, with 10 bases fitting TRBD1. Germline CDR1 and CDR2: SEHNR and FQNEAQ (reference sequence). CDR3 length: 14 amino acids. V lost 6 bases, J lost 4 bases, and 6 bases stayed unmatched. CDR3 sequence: CASSPGQGLYEQYF. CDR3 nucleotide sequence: TGTGCCAGCAGTCCGGGACAGGGGCTTTACGAGCAGTACTTC.

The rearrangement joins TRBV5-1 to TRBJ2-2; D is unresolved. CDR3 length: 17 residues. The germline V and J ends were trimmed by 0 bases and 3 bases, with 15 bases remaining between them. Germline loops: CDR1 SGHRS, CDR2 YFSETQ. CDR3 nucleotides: TGCGCCAGCAGCTTGGATCCTAAACTTCGAGACACCGGGGAGCTGTTTTTT. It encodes CASSLDPKLRDTGELFF.

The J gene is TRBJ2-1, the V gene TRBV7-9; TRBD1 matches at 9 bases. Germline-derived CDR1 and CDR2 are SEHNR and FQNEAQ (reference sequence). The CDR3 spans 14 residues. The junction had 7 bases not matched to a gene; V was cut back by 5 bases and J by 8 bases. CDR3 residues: CASSVGQGLDEQFF. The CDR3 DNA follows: TGTGCCAGCAGCGTAGGACAGGGGTTGGATGAGCAGTTCTTC.

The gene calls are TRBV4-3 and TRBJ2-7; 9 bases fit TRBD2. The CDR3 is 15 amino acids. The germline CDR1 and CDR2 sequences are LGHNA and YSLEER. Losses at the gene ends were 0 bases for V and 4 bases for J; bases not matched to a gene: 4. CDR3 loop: CASSQEGTSGYEQYF. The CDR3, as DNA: TGCGCCAGCAGCCAAGAAGGTACTAGCGGGTACGAGCAGTACTTC.

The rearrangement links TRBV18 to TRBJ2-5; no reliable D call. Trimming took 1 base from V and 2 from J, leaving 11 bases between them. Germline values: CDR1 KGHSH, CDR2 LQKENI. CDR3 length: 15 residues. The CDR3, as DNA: TGTGCCAGCTCACCACGTCTGGCAAAACAAGAGACCCAGTACTTC. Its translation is CASSPRLAKQETQYF.

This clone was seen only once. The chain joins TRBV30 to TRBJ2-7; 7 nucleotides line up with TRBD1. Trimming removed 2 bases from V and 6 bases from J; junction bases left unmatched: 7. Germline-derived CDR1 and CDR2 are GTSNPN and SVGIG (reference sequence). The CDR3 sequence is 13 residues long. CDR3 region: CAWSRGTACEQYF. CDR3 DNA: TGTGCCTGGAGTAGGGGGACAGCCTGCGAGCAGTACTTC.